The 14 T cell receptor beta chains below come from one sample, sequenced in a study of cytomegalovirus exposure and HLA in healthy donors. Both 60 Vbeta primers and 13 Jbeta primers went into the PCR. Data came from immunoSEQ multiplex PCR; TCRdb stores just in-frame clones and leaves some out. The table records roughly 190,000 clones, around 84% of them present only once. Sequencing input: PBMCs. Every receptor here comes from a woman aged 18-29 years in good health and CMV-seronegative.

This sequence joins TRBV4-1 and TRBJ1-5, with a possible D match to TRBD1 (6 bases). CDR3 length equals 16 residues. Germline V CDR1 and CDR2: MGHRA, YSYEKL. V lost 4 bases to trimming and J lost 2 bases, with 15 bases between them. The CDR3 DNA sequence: TGCGCCAGCAGCCCGCTTACAGGGAGACGCAATCAGCCCCAGCATTTT. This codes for CASSPLTGRRNQPQHF.

As DNA, the CDR3 is TGTGCCCGCCGGGACAGCCAAGAGACCCAGTACTTC. As protein: CARRDSQETQYF. V and J are TRBV30 and TRBJ2-5; 7 bases align to TRBD1. This CDR3 contains 12 residues. The V gene's germline CDR1 is GTSNPN and CDR2 SVGIG (reference sequence). With V trimmed by 8 bases and J by 1 base, 4 bases remained unmatched.

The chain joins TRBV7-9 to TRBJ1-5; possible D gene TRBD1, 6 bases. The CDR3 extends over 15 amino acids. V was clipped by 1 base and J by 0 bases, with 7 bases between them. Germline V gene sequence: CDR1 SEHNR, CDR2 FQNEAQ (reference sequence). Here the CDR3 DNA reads TGTGCCAGCAGCTTAGGACAGGATAGCAATCAGCCCCAGCATTTT. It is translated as CASSLGQDSNQPQHF.

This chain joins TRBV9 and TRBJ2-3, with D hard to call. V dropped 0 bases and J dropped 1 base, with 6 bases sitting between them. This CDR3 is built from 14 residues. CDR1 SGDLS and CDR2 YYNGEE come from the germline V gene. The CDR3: CASSVDLGTDTQYF. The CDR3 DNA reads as TGTGCCAGCAGCGTAGACCTAGGCACAGATACGCAGTATTTT.

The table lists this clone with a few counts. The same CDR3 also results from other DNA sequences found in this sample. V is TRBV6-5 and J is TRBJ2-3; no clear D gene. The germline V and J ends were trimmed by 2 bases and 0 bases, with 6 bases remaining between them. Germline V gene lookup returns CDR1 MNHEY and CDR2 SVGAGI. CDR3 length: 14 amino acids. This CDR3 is CASSYRGSTDTQYF. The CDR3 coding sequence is TGTGCCAGCAGTTACCGCGGAAGCACAGATACGCAGTATTTT.

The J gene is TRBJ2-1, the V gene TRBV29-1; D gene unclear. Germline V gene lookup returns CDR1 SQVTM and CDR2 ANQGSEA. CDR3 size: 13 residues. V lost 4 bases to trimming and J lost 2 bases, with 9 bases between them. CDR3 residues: CSVVTQTYNEQFF. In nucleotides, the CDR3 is TGCAGCGTTGTTACTCAAACCTACAATGAGCAGTTCTTC.

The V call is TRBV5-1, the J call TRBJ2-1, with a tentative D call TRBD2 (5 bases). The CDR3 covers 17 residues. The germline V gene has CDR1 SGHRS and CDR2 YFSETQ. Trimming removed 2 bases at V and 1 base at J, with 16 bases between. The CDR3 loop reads CASSFTSGIYSYNEQFF. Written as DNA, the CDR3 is TGCGCCAGCAGCTTCACATCCGGGATTTATTCCTACAATGAGCAGTTCTTC.

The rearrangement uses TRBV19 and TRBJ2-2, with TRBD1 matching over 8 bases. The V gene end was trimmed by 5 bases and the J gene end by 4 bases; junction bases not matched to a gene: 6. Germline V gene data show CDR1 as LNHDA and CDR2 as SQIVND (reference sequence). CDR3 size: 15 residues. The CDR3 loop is CASSALDRGTGELFF. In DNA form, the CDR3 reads TGTGCCAGTAGTGCCCTAGACAGGGGCACCGGGGAGCTGTTTTTT.

CDR3 region: CASSQERQGNTGELFF. Here the CDR3 DNA reads TGTGCCAGCAGCCAAGAGCGCCAGGGCAACACCGGGGAGCTGTTTTTT. The gene calls are TRBV4-2 and TRBJ2-2; the D gene is possibly TRBD1 (5 bases). V gave up 0 bases and J gave up 2 bases, with 10 bases separating them. The germline CDR1 and CDR2 sequences are LGHNA and YNFKEQ. The CDR3 has 16 residues.

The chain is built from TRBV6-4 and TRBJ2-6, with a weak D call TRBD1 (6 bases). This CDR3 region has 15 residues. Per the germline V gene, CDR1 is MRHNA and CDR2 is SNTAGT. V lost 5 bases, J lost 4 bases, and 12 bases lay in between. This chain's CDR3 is CASSSGGSGANVLTF. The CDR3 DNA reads TGTGCCAGCAGTTCTGGGGGCTCCGGGGCCAACGTCCTGACTTTC.

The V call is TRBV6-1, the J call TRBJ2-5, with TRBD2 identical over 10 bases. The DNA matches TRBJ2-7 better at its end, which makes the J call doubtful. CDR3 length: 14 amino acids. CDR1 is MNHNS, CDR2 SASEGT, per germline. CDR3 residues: CASSELAGAYEQYF. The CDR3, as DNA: TGTGCCAGCAGTGAACTAGCGGGGGCCTACGAGCAGTACTTC.

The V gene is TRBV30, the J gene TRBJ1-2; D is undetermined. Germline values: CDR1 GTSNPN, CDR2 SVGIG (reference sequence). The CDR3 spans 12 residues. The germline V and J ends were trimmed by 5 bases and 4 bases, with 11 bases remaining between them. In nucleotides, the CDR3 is TGTGCCTGGTCGACGGGAATCTATGGCTACACCTTC. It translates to CAWSTGIYGYTF. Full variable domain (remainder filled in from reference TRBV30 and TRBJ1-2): SQTIHQWPATLVQPVGSPLSLECTVEGTSNPNLYWYRQAAGRGLQLLFYSVGIGQISSEVPQNLSASRPQDRQFILSSKKLLLSDSGFYLCAWSTGIYGYTFGSGTRLTVV.

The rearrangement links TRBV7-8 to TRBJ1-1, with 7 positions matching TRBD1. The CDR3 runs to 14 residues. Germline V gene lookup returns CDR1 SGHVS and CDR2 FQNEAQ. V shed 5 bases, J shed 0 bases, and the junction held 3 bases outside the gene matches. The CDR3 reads CASSKDRLNTEAFF. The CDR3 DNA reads TGTGCCAGCAGCAAGGACAGGTTGAACACTGAAGCTTTCTTT.

The CDR3: CASSQDQYNTQYF. The CDR3 nucleotides are TGCGCCAGCAGCCAAGATCAATACAATACGCAGTATTTT. The chain links TRBV4-3 to TRBJ2-3; no firm D call. Deletions cut 0 bases from V and 7 bases from J, with 8 bases between. Germline V gene lookup returns CDR1 LGHNA and CDR2 YSLEER. The CDR3 consists of 13 residues.